This T cell receptor (beta chain) was obtained from a study of blood T cell repertoires in COVID-19 (dated by TCRdb to 2020 to 2022). For the study in its entirety: Samples covering the acute and convalescent phases of COVID-19 were provided by collaborators in the United States, Italy and Spain. The prospective study material was composed of cDNA or gDNA derived from T cells, B-cell-depleted T cells, or PBMCs. Sample metadata almost always included a de-identified subject ID, COVID-19 status, age in years and sex. A freely available public database, intended as a resource for researchers studying the immune response to SARS-CoV-2, is where the repertoires were released. Deeply sampled blood TCRbeta repertoires from subjects exposed to, actively infected with, or recovered from COVID-19 were included in the dataset. Where available, HLA class I and class II types were taken from metadata supplied by the sample provider and were not determined by assay-based typing. Samples were obtained from the ongoing ImmuneRACE study (first 160 participants) and from 1,254 subjects provided by 6 global collaborators. The paper's findings and limits, for the study overall: The amount of clinical and demographic metadata varied by source and participant and was provided uncurated.

TCRbeta CDR3 regions were amplified from genomic DNA by means of the immunoSEQ Assay, a bias-controlled multiplex PCR. In the original analysis: The number of nucleated cells in each sample was estimated by amplification of reference gene primers within the assay. Sequence reads were collapsed and filtered to measure the absolute abundance of every unique TCRbeta CDR3 rearrangement. For each sample, productive Simpson clonality was calculated as the square root of Simpson's diversity index across productive rearrangements. The table was pulled from immuneACCESS by TCRdb, which kept in-frame rearrangements only. Such tables lose some clones; where checked, under half of the loss comes from unresolved V genes, and the rest has no known cause. D and trimming were read from the DNA, whereas the V and J calls and clone size are those reported in that table. This sample gives about 360,000 clones in total; around nine tenths of them show up just once. 7% to 7.5% of the sample comes from the top ten.

A word on this clone: There is no known antigen for this receptor. The sample holds no much larger clone one base away, and base qualities are not on file.

At one collaborating source in Seattle, patients were enrolled during active infection and were followed longitudinally through the course of disease. Collaborating institutions collected whole blood in K2EDTA tubes following their own protocols. For TCRbeta analysis, collaborators shipped samples as frozen whole blood, isolated PBMCs, or DNA extracted from either of those sample types. The CDR3 has 13 amino acids, counting the end cysteine and phenylalanine. This entry keeps only the CDR3 DNA: 39 bases, framed from base 1. V was cut back by 6 bases and J by 4 bases, leaving a gap of 12 bases between them.

This clonotype was obtained from a woman in her fifties or sixties with COVID-19, enrolled during active disease. Source material: peripheral blood. In this chain, TRBV12-3 or TRBV12-4 is recombined with TRBJ1-2; the D gene cannot be named for sure. The CDR3 amino acid sequence is: CASSFRLAYGYTF. In nucleotide form, the sequence is TGTGCCAGCAGCTTTCGGTTAGCCTATGGCTACACCTTC.